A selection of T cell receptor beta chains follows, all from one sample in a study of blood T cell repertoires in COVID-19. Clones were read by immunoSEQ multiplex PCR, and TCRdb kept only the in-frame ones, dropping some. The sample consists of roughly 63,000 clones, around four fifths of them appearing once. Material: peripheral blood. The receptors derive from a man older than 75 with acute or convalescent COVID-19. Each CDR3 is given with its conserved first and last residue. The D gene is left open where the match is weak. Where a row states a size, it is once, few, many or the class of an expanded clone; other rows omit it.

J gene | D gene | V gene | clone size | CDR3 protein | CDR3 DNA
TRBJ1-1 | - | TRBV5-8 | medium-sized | CASSLGRLRAEAFF | TGTGCCAGCAGCTTGGGCCGGCTACGGGCTGAAGCTTTCTTT
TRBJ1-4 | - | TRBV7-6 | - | CASSLASGREKLFF | TGTGCCAGCAGCTTAGCGTCCGGGAGAGAAAAACTGTTTTTT
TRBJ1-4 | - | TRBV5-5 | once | CASSLAGAANEKLFF | TGTGCCAGCAGCTTGGCAGGGGCGGCTAATGAAAAACTGTTTTTT
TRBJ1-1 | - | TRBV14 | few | CASSQELGLTEAFF | TGTGCCAGCAGCCAAGAGTTGGGGCTCACTGAAGCTTTCTTT
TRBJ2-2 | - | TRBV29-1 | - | CSVGVIGTGELFF | TGCAGCGTTGGAGTTATTGGCACCGGGGAGCTGTTTTTT
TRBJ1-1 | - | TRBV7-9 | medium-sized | CASSLGSGTEAFF | TGTGCCAGCAGCTTAGGGAGCGGCACTGAAGCTTTCTTT
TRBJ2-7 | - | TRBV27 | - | CASSSTFQGGEQYF | TGTGCCAGCAGTTCAACCTTCCAGGGTGGCGAGCAGTACTTC
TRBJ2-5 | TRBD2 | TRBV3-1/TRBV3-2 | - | CASSPLWGGETQYF | TGTGCCAGCAGCCCTCTTTGGGGGGGAGAGACCCAGTACTTC
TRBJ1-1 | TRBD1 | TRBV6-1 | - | CASSSGGQGPGAFF | TGTGCCAGCAGTTCGGGCGGACAGGGCCCTGGGGCTTTCTTT
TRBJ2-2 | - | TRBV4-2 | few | CASSSIQADTGELFF | TGTGCCAGCAGCTCAATCCAAGCGGACACCGGGGAGCTGTTTTTT
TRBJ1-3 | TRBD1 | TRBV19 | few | CATTGQGATSGNTIYF | TGTGCCACCACAGGACAGGGCGCAACCTCTGGAAACACCATATATTTT
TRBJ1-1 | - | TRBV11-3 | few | CASSLSPAVTEAFF | TGTGCCAGCAGCTTAAGCCCGGCGGTCACTGAAGCTTTCTTT
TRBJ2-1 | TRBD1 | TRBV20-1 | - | CSASPLGQGYNEQFF | TGCAGTGCTAGTCCGTTAGGACAGGGATACAATGAGCAGTTCTTC
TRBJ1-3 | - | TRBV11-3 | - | CASSLASDIGNTIYF | TGTGCCAGCAGCTTAGCCTCCGACATCGGAAACACCATATATTTT
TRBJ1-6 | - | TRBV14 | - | CASSQDWPNSPLHF | TGTGCCAGCAGCCAAGATTGGCCAAATTCACCCCTCCACTTT